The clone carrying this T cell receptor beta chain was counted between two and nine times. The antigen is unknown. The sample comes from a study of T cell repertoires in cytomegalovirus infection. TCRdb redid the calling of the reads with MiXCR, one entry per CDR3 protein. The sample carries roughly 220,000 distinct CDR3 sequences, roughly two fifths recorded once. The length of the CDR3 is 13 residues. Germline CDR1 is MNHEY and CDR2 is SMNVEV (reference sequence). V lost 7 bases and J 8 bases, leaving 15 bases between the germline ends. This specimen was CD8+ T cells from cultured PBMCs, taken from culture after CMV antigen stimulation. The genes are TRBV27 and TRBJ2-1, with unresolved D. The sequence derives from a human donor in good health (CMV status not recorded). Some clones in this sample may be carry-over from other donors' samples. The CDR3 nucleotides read TGTGCCAGCACCGATGTATGGTTAGATGAGCAGTTCTTC. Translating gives CASTDVWLDEQFF.